Listed here are 9 T cell receptor beta chains from one sample, sequenced in a study of T cell repertoires in aging, cancer and after chemotherapy. TCR beta rearrangements were amplified from peripheral blood genomic DNA. A mixed TRB-A/B primer pool amplified rearranged TRB by multiplex touch-down PCR. One entry per CDR3 protein, called by TCRdb with MiXCR from the multiplex PCR reads. The data show 2,000 to 2,500 distinct CDR3 sequences, with around 52% seen just once and 34% held by the top ten. Material: blood. The receptors were sampled from a human donor with a blood cancer. The donor label of this sample is uncertain.

This chain links TRBV6-5 with TRBJ2-1, with 7 positions matching TRBD1. This CDR3 comprises 14 residues. Looked up from germline, CDR1 is MNHEY and CDR2 is SVGAGI. V lost 4 bases and J lost 5; bases outside the gene matches: 5. The CDR3 sequence: CASSFRDRHNEQFF. Written as DNA, the CDR3 is TGTGCCAGCAGTTTCCGGGACAGACACAATGAGCAGTTCTTC.

The chain employs TRBV18 and TRBJ2-5; D may be TRBD1 (6 bases). Germline V gene data show CDR1 as KGHSH and CDR2 as LQKENI. V shed 6 bases and J shed 1 base, with 15 bases lying between them. The CDR3 contains 15 residues. The CDR3 is CASSWTEVSQETQYF. CDR3 DNA sequence: TGTGCCAGCTCCTGGACAGAGGTGAGCCAAGAGACCCAGTACTTC.

By proportion, this clonotype is hyperexpanded. The CDR3 DNA sequence: TGTGCCAGTAGTCTAACTGGGGCCACTGAAGCTTTCTTT. This gives the protein CASSLTGATEAFF. The rearrangement joins TRBV19 to TRBJ1-1, with a possible D match to TRBD1 (5 bases). V dropped 5 bases and J dropped 4 bases, with 11 bases sitting between them. Germline values: CDR1 LNHDA, CDR2 SQIVND (reference sequence). This CDR3 contains 13 residues.

The J gene is TRBJ1-2, the V gene TRBV5-6; unclear D gene. Trimming cost V 1 base and J 1 base, with 8 bases left between them. The CDR3 has 14 amino acids. CDR1 SGHDT and CDR2 YYEEEE come from the germline V gene. The CDR3 loop is CASSLLHVNYGYTF. The CDR3 DNA reads as TGTGCCAGCAGCTTGCTACACGTTAACTATGGCTACACCTTC.

By sample share, this clonotype is large. The chain is built from TRBV12-3 or TRBV12-4 and TRBJ1-6, with D perhaps matching TRBD1 (5 bases). The V end was cut by 6 bases, the J end by 8 bases, with 23 bases between. The CDR3 sequence is 17 residues long. The CDR3 coding sequence is TGTGCCAGCAGGCTATACCGGGACCGCACCGGGGATTCACCCCTCCACTTT. This codes for CASRLYRDRTGDSPLHF.

This clonotype turned up a few times. This sequence joins TRBV6-2 or TRBV6-3 and TRBJ2-1, with TRBD2 matching 7 bases. The germline gives CDR1 MNHEY, CDR2 SVGEGT. Trimming cost V 7 bases and J 8 bases; bases outside gene matches: 14. The CDR3 contains 15 residues. CDR3 loop: CASKITPAGYYEQFF. The CDR3 DNA follows: TGTGCCAGCAAAATTACGCCAGCGGGGTACTATGAGCAGTTCTTC.

This clonotype has more than one count but fewer than ten. J is TRBJ2-3 and V is TRBV29-1, with D perhaps matching TRBD1 (5 bases). V was cut by 1 base and J by 1 base, with 6 bases left in between. Germline V gives CDR1 SQVTM, CDR2 ANQGSEA. The CDR3 has 13 residues. As DNA, the CDR3 is TGCAGCGTTGAAGTAGGGGGCACAGATACGCAGTATTTT. Translating it yields CSVEVGGTDTQYF.

By share, this clonotype counts as large. The rearrangement uses TRBV29-1 and TRBJ2-7; 8 positions match TRBD2. The CDR3 has 15 amino acids. The V segment lost 1 base and the J segment 4 bases; nucleotides outside the gene matches: 9. Germline-derived CDR1 and CDR2 are SQVTM and ANQGSEA. The CDR3 nucleotides are TGCAGCGTTGAAGTTAAGAGACTAGCGTCATACGAGCAGTACTTC. Translation gives CSVEVKRLASYEQYF.

This clonotype was detected a few times. The chain links TRBV6-5 to TRBJ1-5; D possibly corresponds to TRBD1 (5 bases). Trimming removed 5 bases from V and 2 bases from J, with 13 bases in between. The germline gives CDR1 MNHEY, CDR2 SVGAGI. The CDR3 has 15 residues. CDR3 sequence reads: CASSPDGGGNQPQHF. Here the CDR3 DNA reads TGTGCCAGCAGTCCCGATGGGGGTGGCAATCAGCCCCAGCATTTT.